The clone carrying this T cell receptor beta chain was counted at least ten times. Its matching antigen is unknown. From RNA, the CDR3 regions of TCR beta chains were amplified and sequenced. In the first round, RT-PCR was carried out with HTBI primers, and a multiplex PCR formed the second round. TCRdb reanalysed the multiplex PCR reads using MiXCR and keeps one entry per CDR3 protein. In the table there are fewer than 400,000 distinct CDR3 sequences, 15% to 20% of which are singletons. The sample originates from a study of Graves' ophthalmopathy and Graves' hyperthyroidism. Points from the study as a whole: Ophthalmopathy progression was predicted by the model at around 70% sensitivity and roughly 72% specificity. Also, most clonotypes expanded in the thyroid above 0.001 frequency appeared in blood. Ophthalmopathy and stable hyperthyroidism were discriminated by a 13-signature model, with about 90% sensitivity and approximately 77% specificity.

Certain patients, namely those with other autoimmune diseases, uncontrolled infections, pregnancy or lactation, were excluded. V lost 1 base and J lost 7, with 16 bases in between. The CDR3 runs 15 residues. CDR1 is DFQATT and CDR2 is SNEGSKA in the germline V gene (reference sequence). V gene TRBV20-1 combines with J gene TRBJ2-2, with D unresolved. Material: peripheral blood. The sequence was collected from a woman in her late teens or twenties with Graves' ophthalmopathy. As DNA, the CDR3 is TGCAGTGCTAGAGGCCCAGGCCGCCATGGCGGGGAGCTGTTTTTT. This encodes CSARGPGRHGGELFF.